This T cell receptor (beta chain) was identified in a study of shared clonotypes between healthy human individuals. CDR3 length equals 19 residues. Deletions cut 0 bases from V and 1 base from J, with 21 bases between. Germline V gene data show CDR1 as LGHNT and CDR2 as FRNRAP. TCRdb's copy holds only in-frame clones and misses some; the assay was immunoSEQ multiplex PCR. The sample includes about 2.1 million clones, roughly 93% of them seen just once. Naivety among CD8 cells was defined by CD45RO negativity and positive CCR7 selection, thereby excluding terminally differentiated effector memory CD45RA+ cells.

This TCR derives from a man between 18 and 35 years old in good health. Some clones in this sample may be carry-over from other donors' samples. The sample comprised naive CD8+ T cells from PBMCs. V gene TRBV12-5 combines with J gene TRBJ1-1, with TRBD1 as a possible D gene (5 bases). CDR3 sequence reads: CASGLVLFWRGQRNTEAFF. As DNA, the CDR3 is TGTGCTAGTGGTTTGGTACTTTTTTGGAGGGGTCAACGGAACACTGAAGCTTTCTTT.